This TCR beta chain was documented in a study of blood T cell repertoires in COVID-19. On the study more broadly: The United States, Italy and Spain were the sources of the acute and convalescent COVID-19 samples. Sample material is recorded as cDNA or gDNA derived from T cells, B-cell-depleted T cells, or PBMCs.

Trimming cost V 3 bases and J 0 bases, with 6 bases left between them. Germline-derived CDR1 and CDR2 are SGHTA and FQGNSA. This CDR3 region has 14 residues. Methods used by the authors: Researchers report that nucleated cell counts were estimated from reference gene primer amplification. Method: immunoSEQ multiplex PCR; TCRdb's copy keeps in-frame clones and lacks some. That table is the source of V, J and clone size, and D and trimming were worked out from the DNA. Of 150,000 or so clones in the sample, more than 65% were seen once. Sequenced sample: peripheral blood. V is TRBV7-2 and J is TRBJ1-3, with D uncertain. The sequence came from a woman aged 55 to 70 with acute or convalescent COVID-19. CDR3 sequence: CASSFHSSGNTIYF. DNA of the CDR3: TGTGCCAGCAGCTTTCATAGCTCTGGAAACACCATATATTTT.